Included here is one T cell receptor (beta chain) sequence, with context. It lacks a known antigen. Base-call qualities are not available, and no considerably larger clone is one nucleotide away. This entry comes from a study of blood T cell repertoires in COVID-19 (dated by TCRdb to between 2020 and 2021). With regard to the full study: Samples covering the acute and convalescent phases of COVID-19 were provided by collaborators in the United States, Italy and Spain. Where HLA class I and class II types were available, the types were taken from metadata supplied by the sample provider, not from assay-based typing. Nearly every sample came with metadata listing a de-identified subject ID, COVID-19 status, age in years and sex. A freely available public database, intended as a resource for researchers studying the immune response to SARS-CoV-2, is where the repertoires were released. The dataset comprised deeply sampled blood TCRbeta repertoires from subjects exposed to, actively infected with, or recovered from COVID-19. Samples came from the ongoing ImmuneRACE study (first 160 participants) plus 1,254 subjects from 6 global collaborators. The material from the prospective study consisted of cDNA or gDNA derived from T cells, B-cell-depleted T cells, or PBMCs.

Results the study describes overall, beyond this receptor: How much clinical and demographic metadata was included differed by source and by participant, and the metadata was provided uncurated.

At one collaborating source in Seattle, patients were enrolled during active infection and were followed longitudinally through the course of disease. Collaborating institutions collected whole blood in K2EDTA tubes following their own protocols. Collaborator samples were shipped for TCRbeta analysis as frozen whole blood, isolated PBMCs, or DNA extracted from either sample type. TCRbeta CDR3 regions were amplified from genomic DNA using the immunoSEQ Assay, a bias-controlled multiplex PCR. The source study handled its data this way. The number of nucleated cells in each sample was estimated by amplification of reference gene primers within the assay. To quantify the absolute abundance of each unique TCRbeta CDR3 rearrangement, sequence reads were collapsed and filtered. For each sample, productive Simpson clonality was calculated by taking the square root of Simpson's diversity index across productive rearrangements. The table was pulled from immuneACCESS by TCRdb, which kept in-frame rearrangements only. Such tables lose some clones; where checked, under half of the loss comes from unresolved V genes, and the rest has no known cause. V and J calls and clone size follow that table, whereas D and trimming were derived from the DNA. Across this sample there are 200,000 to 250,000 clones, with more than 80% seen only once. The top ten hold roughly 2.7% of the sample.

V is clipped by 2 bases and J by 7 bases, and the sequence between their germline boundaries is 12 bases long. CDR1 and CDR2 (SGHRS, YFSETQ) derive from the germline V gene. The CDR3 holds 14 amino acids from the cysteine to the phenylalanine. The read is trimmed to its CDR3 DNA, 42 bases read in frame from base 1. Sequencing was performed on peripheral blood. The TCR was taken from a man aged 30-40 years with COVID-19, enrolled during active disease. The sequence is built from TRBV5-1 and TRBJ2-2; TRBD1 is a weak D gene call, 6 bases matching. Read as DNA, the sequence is TGCGCCAGCAGCTTACAGGGATTAGGCGGGGAGCTGTTTTTT. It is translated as CASSLQGLGGELFF.